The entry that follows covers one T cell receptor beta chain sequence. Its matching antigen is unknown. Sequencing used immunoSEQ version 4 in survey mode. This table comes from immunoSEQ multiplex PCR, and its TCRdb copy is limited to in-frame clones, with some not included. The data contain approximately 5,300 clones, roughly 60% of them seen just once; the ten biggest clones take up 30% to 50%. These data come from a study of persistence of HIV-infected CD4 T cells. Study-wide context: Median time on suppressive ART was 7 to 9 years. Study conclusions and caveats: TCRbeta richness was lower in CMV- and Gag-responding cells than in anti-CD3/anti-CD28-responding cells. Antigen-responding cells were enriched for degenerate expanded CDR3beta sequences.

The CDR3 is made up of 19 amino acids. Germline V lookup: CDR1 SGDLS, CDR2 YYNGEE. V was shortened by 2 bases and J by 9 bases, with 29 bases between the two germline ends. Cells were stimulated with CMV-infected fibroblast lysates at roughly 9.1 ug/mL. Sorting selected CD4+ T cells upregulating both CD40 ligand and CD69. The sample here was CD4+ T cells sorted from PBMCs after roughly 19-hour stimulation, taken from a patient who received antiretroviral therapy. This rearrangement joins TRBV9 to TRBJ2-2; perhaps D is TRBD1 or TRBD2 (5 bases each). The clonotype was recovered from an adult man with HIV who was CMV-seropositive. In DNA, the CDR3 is TGTGCCAGCAGCGTCAAATGGGGTGATGGAAGGGACGGGACCCGGGAGCTGTTTTTT. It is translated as CASSVKWGDGRDGTRELFF.